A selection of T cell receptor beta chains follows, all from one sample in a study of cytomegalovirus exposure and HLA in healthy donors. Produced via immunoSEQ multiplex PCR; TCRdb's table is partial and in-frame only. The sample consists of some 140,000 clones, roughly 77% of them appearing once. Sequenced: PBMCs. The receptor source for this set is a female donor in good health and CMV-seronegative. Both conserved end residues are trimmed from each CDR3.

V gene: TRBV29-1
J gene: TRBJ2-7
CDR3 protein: SVGGTSGTSRRSEQY

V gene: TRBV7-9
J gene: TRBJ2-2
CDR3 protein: ASSFSVGELF

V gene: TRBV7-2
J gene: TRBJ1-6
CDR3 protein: ASRPNGGFSYNSPLH

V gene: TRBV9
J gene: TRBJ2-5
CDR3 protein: ASSVLLQETQY

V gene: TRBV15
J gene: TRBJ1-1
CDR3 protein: ATSTTGVYTEAF

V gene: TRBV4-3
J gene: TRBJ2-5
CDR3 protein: ASSLGQGEIETQY

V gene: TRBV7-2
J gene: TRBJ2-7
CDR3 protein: ASSLGLAAYEQY

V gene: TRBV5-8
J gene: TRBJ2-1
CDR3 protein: ASRTDLDNEQF

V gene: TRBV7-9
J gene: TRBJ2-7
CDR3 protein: ASSLPSSYEQY

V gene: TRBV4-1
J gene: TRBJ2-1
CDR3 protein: ASSHATGTVYNEQF

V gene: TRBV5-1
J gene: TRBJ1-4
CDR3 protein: ASRSGTDNEKLF

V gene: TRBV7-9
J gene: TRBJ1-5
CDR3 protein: ASSQTDGNQPQH

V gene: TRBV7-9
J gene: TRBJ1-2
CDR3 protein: SSSLNWRGYT

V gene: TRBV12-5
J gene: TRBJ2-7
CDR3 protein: ASGLEGEQY

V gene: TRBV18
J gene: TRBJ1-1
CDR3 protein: ASSPGTGNTEAF

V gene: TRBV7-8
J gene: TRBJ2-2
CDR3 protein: ASSLAGPGELF

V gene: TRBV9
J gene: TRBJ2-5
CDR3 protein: ASSPSPASGGQETQY

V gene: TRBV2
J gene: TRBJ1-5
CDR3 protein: ASSESWGHNQPQH

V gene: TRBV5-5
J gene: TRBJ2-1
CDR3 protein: ASSSGTGQGIYNEQF

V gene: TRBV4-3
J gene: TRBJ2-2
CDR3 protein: ASSHRGTGELF

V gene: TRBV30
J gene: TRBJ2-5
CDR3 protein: AWSIPGKETQY

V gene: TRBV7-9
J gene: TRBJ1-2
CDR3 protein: ASSLSQGNYGYT

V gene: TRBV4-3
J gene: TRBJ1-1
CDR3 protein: ASSQTGQVGTEAF

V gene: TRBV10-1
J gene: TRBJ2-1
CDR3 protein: ASSGSGDGLVVPHNEQF